This T cell receptor beta chain was recorded in a study of CD8+ T cells in alopecia areata. Whole-study findings and limits: Association of baseline CD8+ expansion with response is uncertain owing to one nonresponder. Under tofacitinib, fewer expanded CD8+ clones appeared among the top 100 scalp clones. It was lesional scalp, especially alopecia totalis/universalis, that showed higher clonality than normal scalp.

Noted treatment: oral pan-JAK inhibitor, 5-10 mg twice daily. Individuals with alopecia areata gave both lesional scalp punch biopsies and peripheral blood for collection. Concerning this clone: Its cognate antigen is unknown.

CDR3 length: 14 amino acids. The germline CDR1 and CDR2 sequences are LNHDA and SQIVND (reference sequence). The V gene lost 3 bases and the J gene lost 4 bases, with 12 bases spanning the gap. Once RNA had been extracted, it was reverse transcribed into cDNA to act as the sequencing template. The data were produced by immunoSEQ multiplex PCR, yet TCRdb's version contains in-frame clones alone and is incomplete. The profile shows around 200,000 clones, roughly 50% of them singletons. This clonotype was obtained from a human donor with alopecia areata. The source was CD8+ T cells sorted from blood, collected at week 24, from a patient treated with tofacitinib. This chain links TRBV19 with TRBJ1-2; D may be TRBD1 (5 bases). CDR3 sequence: CASSMWGLVYGYTF. CDR3 in DNA: TGTGCCAGTAGTATGTGGGGCCTTGTCTATGGCTACACCTTC.